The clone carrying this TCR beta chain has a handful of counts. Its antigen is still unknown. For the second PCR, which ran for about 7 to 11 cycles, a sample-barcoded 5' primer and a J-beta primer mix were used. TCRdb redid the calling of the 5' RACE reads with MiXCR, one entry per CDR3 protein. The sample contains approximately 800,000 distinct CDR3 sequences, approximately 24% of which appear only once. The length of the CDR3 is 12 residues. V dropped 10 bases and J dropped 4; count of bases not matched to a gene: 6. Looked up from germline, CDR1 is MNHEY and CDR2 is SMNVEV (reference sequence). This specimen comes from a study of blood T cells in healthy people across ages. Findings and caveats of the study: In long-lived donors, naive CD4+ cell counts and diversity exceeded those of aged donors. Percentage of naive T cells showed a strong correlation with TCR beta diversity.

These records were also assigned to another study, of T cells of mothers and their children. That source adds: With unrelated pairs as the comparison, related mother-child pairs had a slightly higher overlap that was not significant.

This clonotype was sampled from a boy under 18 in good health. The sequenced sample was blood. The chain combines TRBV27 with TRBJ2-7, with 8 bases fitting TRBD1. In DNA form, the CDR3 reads TGTGCCACCATGGGGGACAGGTACGAGCAGTACTTC. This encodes CATMGDRYEQYF.